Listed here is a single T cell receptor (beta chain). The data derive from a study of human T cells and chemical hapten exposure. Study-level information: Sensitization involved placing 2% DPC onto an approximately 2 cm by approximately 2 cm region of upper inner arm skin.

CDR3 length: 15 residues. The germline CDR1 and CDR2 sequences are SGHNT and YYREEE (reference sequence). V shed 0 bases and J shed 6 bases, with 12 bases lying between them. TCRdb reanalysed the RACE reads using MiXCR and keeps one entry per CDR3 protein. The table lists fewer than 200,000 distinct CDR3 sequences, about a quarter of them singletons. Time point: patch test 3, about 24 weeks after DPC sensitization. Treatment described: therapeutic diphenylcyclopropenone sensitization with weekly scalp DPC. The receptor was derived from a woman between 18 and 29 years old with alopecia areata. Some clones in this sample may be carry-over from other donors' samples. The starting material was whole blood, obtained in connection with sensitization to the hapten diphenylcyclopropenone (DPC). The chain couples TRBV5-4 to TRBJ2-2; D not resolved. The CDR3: CASSLGPTNPGELFF. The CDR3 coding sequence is TGTGCCAGCAGCTTGGGTCCGACAAACCCCGGGGAGCTGTTTTTT.